The clone carrying this T cell receptor (beta chain) has a single count. This entry is derived from a study of shared clonotypes between healthy human individuals. With 7 bases clipped from V and 4 bases from J, the junction kept 7 bases outside the gene matches. The CDR3 has 14 residues. CDR1 is SNHLY and CDR2 is FYNNEI in the germline V gene. Deep level was the assay's run setting. Each cell subset's genomic DNA was divided evenly among several immunoSEQ plates. Replicate PCRs from sorted subsets contained around 200 ng DNA, which is 31,000 or so T cell genomes. Sequenced by immunoSEQ multiplex PCR; TCRdb stores in-frame clones only, minus some. In the table there are about 2.4 million clones, 85% to 95% of which are singletons.

The source material was naive CD4+ T cells sorted from blood. Sample subset: CD45RA+ positively selected. This TCR came from a man aged 18 to 30 in good health. V and J are TRBV2 and TRBJ2-1; 7 bases match TRBD2. CDR3 nucleotides: TGTGCCAGCAACCGACTAGCAGTTTACAATGAGCAGTTCTTC. Protein product: CASNRLAVYNEQFF.